This is a list of T cell receptor beta chains from one sample in a study of cytomegalovirus exposure and HLA in healthy donors. TCRdb's copy holds only in-frame clones and misses some; the assay was immunoSEQ multiplex PCR. Its clone listing holds 65,000 to 85,000 clones. Sequenced input: PBMCs. These receptors were collected from a female donor in good health and CMV-seropositive. The CDR3 runs from the conserved cysteine through the conserved F or W. D genes are given only for firm matches.

>TRBD1|15|TRBJ1-2|TRBV10-3
TGTGCCATCAGTGAGGAGAGGGGGCGGCACTATGGCTACACCTTC
CAISEERGRHYGYTF
>-|14|TRBJ2-7|TRBV5-1
TGCGCCAGCAGCCAGGGCCCTTCCTCCTACGAGCAGTACTTC
CASSQGPSSYEQYF
>-|13|TRBJ1-2|TRBV9
TGTGCCAGCAGCCCCCACCGCGAGGGTGGCTACACCTTC
CASSPHREGGYTF
>-|15|TRBJ2-3|TRBV6-5
TGTGCCAGCAGGGGGGCCACCCTTTTCACAGATACGCAGTATTTT
CASRGATLFTDTQYF
>-|16|TRBJ1-5|TRBV10-3
TGTGCCATCAGTGATGGTAGTCAGGGTGCCAATCAGCCCCAGCATTTT
CAISDGSQGANQPQHF
>TRBD1|15|TRBJ2-7|TRBV4-2
TGTGCCAGCAGCCAAGAGACAGGGAGCTCCTACGAGCAGTACTTC
CASSQETGSSYEQYF
>-|11|TRBJ2-7|TRBV2
TGTGCCAGCAGCTCGGGCTACGAGCAGTACTTC
CASSSGYEQYF
>-|13|TRBJ2-7|TRBV6-1
TGTGCCAGCAGTGAACGCGGAGCCTACGAGCAGTACTTC
CASSERGAYEQYF
>TRBD1|16|TRBJ2-1|TRBV5-4
TGTGCCAGCAGCTTAGGGGGACAGCCATCCTACAATGAGCAGTTCTTC
CASSLGGQPSYNEQFF
>TRBD1|20|TRBJ1-6|TRBV28
TGTGCCAGCAGCCCCCCCCGGGACAGGGTCCTATTAGAGAATAATTCACCCCTCCACTTT
CASSPPRDRVLLENNSPLHF
>-|14|TRBJ1-5|TRBV27
TGTGCCAGCGGGGAGGGATATAGCAATCAGCCCCAGCATTTT
CASGEGYSNQPQHF
>-|11|TRBJ2-1|TRBV4-3
TGCGCCAGCAGCCAAGTCGTAGAGCAGTTCTTC
CASSQVVEQFF
>-|15|TRBJ1-2|TRBV7-2
TGTGCCAGCAGCCCCTTCATAGAGGGGAGGGATGGCTACACCTTC
CASSPFIEGRDGYTF
>-|15|TRBJ2-1|TRBV30
TGTGCCTGGACCCCCCTGGGAGTGGTGAACAATGAGCAGTTCTTC
CAWTPLGVVNNEQFF
>-|12|TRBJ2-7|TRBV19
TGTGCCAGTTCCAGGGGCTCCTACGAGCAGTACTTC
CASSRGSYEQYF
>-|15|TRBJ2-7|TRBV4-3
TGCGCCAGCAGCCAAGCACGGTTTAGCTCCTACGAGCAGTACTTC
CASSQARFSSYEQYF
>-|11|TRBJ1-2|TRBV20-1
TGCAGTGCCGGGGGGGAATATGGCTACACCTTC
CSAGGEYGYTF
>TRBD1|13|TRBJ1-1|TRBV9
TGTGCCAGCAGCTTAACGACAGGGGCTGAAGCTTTCTTT
CASSLTTGAEAFF
>-|11|TRBJ2-3|TRBV20-1
TGCAGTGCGGGCCCGGGGGATACGCAGTATTTT
CSAGPGDTQYF
>TRBD1|15|TRBJ2-7|TRBV18
TGTGCCAGCTCACCCGGACAGGGCCCATGGTACGAGCAGTACTTC
CASSPGQGPWYEQYF
>-|14|TRBJ2-6|TRBV28
TGTGCCAGCAGTACAGGGACTGGGGCCAACGTCCTGACTTTC
CASSTGTGANVLTF
>-|15|TRBJ1-1|TRBV29-1
TGCAGCGTTGAAGCGGCCTTCTCAGGGAACACTGAAGCTTTCTTT
CSVEAAFSGNTEAFF
>TRBD1|16|TRBJ2-7|TRBV5-1
TGCGCCAGCAGCGAACGCCTGGGACAGGGGGCCGACGAGCAGTACTTC
CASSERLGQGADEQYF
>TRBD2|16|TRBJ2-1|TRBV6-4
TGTGCCAGCTCTCCGAGTCAGGGTAGCGGGGACAATGAGCAGTTCTTC
CASSPSQGSGDNEQFF
>-|13|TRBJ1-1|TRBV2
TGTGCCAGCCTAACAGGGATAGACACTGAAGCTTTCTTT
CASLTGIDTEAFF
>-|13|TRBJ2-6|TRBV15
TGTGCCACCGGGGGGTCTGGGGCCAACGTCCTGACTTTC
CATGGSGANVLTF
>TRBD1|14|TRBJ1-2|TRBV19
TGTGCCAGTAGTATAGCCAGGGGGCTACGCGACTACACCTTC
CASSIARGLRDYTF
>TRBD1|16|TRBJ2-7|TRBV7-6
TGTGCCAGCAGCTTAGCGCGGGGACAGGGGGGGGACGAGCAGTACTTC
CASSLARGQGGDEQYF
>TRBD2|16|TRBJ2-3|TRBV11-2
TGTGCCAGCAGCCCCGGGGGGACTACCGGCACAGATACGCAGTATTTT
CASSPGGTTGTDTQYF
>TRBD1|15|TRBJ1-6|TRBV6-5
TGTGCCAGCAGTTACGCGGGACAGGGGCCCTCACCCCTCCACTTT
CASSYAGQGPSPLHF
>-|15|TRBJ1-2|TRBV7-2
TGTGCCAGCAGCCCCCTCGGACAGCTTAACTATGGCTACACCTTC
CASSPLGQLNYGYTF
>-|13|TRBJ2-5|TRBV19
TGTGCCAGTAGCCTGGAGGGGTCCAGGACCCAGTACTTC
CASSLEGSRTQYF
>TRBD1|16|TRBJ2-1|TRBV6-1
TGTGCCAGCAGTGTGGTGGGGACAGCGAGTCTCAATGAGCAGTTCTTC
CASSVVGTASLNEQFF
>TRBD2|14|TRBJ2-1|TRBV18
TGTGCCAGCTCACCGTGGGACTACAACAATGAGCAGTTCTTC
CASSPWDYNNEQFF
>TRBD2|15|TRBJ2-3|TRBV30
TGTGCCTCCCGAAGAACTAGCGGGGTCACAGATAAGCAGTATTTT
CASRRTSGVTDKQYF
>-|16|TRBJ1-6|TRBV28
TGTGCCAGCAGTTTATGGGACTTAGCTAGGGATTCACCCCTCCACTTT
CASSLWDLARDSPLHF
>-|15|TRBJ1-2|TRBV4-1
TGCGCCAGCAGCCAAGATCGCAGTTCTAACTATGGCTACACCTTC
CASSQDRSSNYGYTF
>TRBD2|18|TRBJ2-7|TRBV7-2
TGTGCCAGCAGCTTAGTGGGGGGTAGACTAGCGGCCTCCTACGAGCAGTACTTC
CASSLVGGRLAASYEQYF
>TRBD2|15|TRBJ2-7|TRBV19
TGTGCCAGTAGTATTATAGCGGGGGGATCATACGAGCAGTACTTC
CASSIIAGGSYEQYF
>TRBD1|16|TRBJ2-1|TRBV19
TGTGCCAGTACCCTTGGACAGGGTAGCTCCTACAATGAGCAGTTCTTC
CASTLGQGSSYNEQFF
>-|16|TRBJ2-1|TRBV4-3
TGCGCCAGCAGCCAAGAACCGGGGGAACCGTACAATGAGCAGTTCTTC
CASSQEPGEPYNEQFF